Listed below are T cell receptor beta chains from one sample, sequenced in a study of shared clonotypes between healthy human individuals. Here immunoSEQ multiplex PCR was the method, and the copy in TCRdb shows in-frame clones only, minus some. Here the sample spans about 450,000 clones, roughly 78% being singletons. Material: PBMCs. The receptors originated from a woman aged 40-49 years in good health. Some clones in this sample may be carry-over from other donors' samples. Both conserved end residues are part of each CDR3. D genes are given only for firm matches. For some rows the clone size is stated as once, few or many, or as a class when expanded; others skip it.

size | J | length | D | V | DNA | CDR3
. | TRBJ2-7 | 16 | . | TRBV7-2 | TGTGCCAGCAGCGTGGCCGGGACTCAAAGCTCCTACGAGCAGTACTTC | CASSVAGTQSSYEQYF
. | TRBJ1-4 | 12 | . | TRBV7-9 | TGTGCCAGCGAAAGGATTGGGGAAAAACTGTTTTTT | CASERIGEKLFF
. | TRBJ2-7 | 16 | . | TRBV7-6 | TGTGCCAGCAGCCCAGGGGGCAGCGGGAGGCCTTACGAGCAGTACTTC | CASSPGGSGRPYEQYF
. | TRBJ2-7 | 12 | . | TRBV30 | TGTGCCTGGAGCCCGAGCTCCTACGAGCAGTACTTC | CAWSPSSYEQYF
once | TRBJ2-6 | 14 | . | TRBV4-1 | TGCGCCAGCAGTCAACCCTCTGGGGCCAACGTCCTGACTTTC | CASSQPSGANVLTF
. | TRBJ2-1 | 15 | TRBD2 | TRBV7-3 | TGTGCCAGCAGTGAGCGGGGACGGGGTTACAATGAGCAGTTCTTC | CASSERGRGYNEQFF
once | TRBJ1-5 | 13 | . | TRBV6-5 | TGTGCCAGCCAGGGTTGGAGCAATCAGCCCCAGCATTTT | CASQGWSNQPQHF
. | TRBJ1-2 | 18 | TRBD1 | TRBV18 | TGTGCCAGCTCACCACCGGGTCAGGGGATCATCGGAGGGGGCGGCTACACCTTC | CASSPPGQGIIGGGGYTF
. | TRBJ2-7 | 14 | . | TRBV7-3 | TGTGCCAGCAGCCCCTCCCTAGCAGCCCACGAGCAGTACTTC | CASSPSLAAHEQYF
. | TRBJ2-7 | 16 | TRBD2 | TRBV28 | TGTGCCAGCAGTTTACGAGCGGGAGCCGGCTCCTACGAGCAGTACTTC | CASSLRAGAGSYEQYF
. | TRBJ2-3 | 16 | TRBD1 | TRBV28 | TGTGCCAGCAGTTCCCCCGGGCAGGGGGCCTCAGATACGCAGTATTTT | CASSSPGQGASDTQYF
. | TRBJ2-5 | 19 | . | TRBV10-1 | TGCGCCAGCAGTGACCTGACGTTACAGGGCCCTCACTGCCCAGAGACCCAGTACTTC | CASSDLTLQGPHCPETQYF
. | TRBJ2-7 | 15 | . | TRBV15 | TGTGCCACCAGCAGAGGCCGGGACGCACTCTACGAGCAGTACTTC | CATSRGRDALYEQYF
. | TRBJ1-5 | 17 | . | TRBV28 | TGTGCCAGCAGCCATAAGACAAACTCCTATAGCAATCAGCCCCAGCATTTT | CASSHKTNSYSNQPQHF
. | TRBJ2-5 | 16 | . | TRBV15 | TGTGCCACCAGCCGAGACCGGGGAGGGGGGACAGAGACCCAGTACTTC | CATSRDRGGGTETQYF
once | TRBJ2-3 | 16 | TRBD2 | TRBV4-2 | TGTGCCAGCAGCCAAGATCTGGGACTAGCGGGGCGTACGCAGTATTTT | CASSQDLGLAGRTQYF
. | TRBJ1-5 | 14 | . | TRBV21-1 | TGTGCCAGCAGCCCAGGACGGTACAATCAGCCCCAGCATTTT | CASSPGRYNQPQHF
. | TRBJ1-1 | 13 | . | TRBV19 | TGTGCCAGTATAGGAAAGGGGTCCACTGAAGCTTTCTTT | CASIGKGSTEAFF
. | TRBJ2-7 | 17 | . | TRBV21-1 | . | CASSKVGGGTGVHEQYF
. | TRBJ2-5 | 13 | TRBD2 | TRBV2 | TGTGCCAGCAGTGCGCGGGGGGAAGAGACCCAGTACTTC | CASSARGEETQYF
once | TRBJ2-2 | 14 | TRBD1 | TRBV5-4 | TGTGCCAGCAGCTCAAACAGGGGGCCCGGGGAGCTGTTTTTT | CASSSNRGPGELFF
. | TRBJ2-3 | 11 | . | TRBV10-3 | TGTGCCATCAGTGCAACAGATACGCAGTATTTT | CAISATDTQYF
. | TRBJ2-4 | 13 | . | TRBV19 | TGTGCCAGTAGTATAAGGGTAGCTACTAGACAGTACTTC | CASSIRVATRQYF
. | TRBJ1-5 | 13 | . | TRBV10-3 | TGTGCCATCAATCGCGATAGCAATCAGCCCCAGCATTTT | CAINRDSNQPQHF
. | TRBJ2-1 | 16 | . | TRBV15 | TGTGCCACCAGCAGAGGCCCGCATAATTATAACAATGAGCAGTTCTTC | CATSRGPHNYNNEQFF
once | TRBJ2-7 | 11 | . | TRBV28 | TGTGCCAGCAGGAACAACTACGAGCAGTACTTC | CASRNNYEQYF
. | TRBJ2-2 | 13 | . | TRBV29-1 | TGCAGCGTTGGAACCCAGGGGATCGGGGAGCTGTTTTTT | CSVGTQGIGELFF
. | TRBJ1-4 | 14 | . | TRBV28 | TGTGCCAGCAGTCCATCGGGTCTCAATGAAAAACTGTTTTTT | CASSPSGLNEKLFF
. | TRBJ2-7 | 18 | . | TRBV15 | TGTGCCACCAGCAGAGTCCCTAGCGCCCTCAGGGGAGCGTACGAGCAGTACTTC | CATSRVPSALRGAYEQYF
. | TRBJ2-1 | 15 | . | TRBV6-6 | TGTGCCAGCAGTTACGGGACCCCTCTTGCCAATGAGCAGTTCTTC | CASSYGTPLANEQFF
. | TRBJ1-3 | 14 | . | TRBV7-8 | TGTGCCAGCAGCGCAAGATTAGTAAAGGGGGAGCTACATTTT | CASSARLVKGELHF
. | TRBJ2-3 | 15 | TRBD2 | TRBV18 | TGTGCCAGCTCACCGGGAGGGGCCCGCACAGATACGCAGTATTTT | CASSPGGARTDTQYF
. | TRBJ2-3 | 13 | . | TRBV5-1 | TGCGCCAGCAGCTTGGTCCCCACAGATACGCAGTATTTT | CASSLVPTDTQYF
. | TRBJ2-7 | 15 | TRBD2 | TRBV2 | TGTGCCAGCAGGGAACGGGGACTAGCGTCCTACGAGCAGTACTTC | CASRERGLASYEQYF
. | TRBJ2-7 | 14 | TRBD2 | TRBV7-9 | TGTGCCAGCAGCATTAGCGGGGGAGCCTACGAGCAGTACTTC | CASSISGGAYEQYF
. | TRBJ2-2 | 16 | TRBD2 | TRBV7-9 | TGTGCCAGCAGCTTAATCCCAGCGGGAAATCTCGGGGAGCTGTTTTTT | CASSLIPAGNLGELFF
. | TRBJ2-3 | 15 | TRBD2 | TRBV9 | TGTGCCAGCAGCCCAAGCGGAGCGGGGTTCAATACGCAGTATTTT | CASSPSGAGFNTQYF
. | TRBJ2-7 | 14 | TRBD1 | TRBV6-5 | TGTGCCAGCACCCTGGACAGGGAGCCCTACGAGCAGTACTTC | CASTLDREPYEQYF
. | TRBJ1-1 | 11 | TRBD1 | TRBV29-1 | TGCAGCGTTGGGACAGGCCAGGAAGCTTTCTTT | CSVGTGQEAFF
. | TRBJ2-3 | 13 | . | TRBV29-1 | TGCAGCGTGCCCCGGTTGGGGGAAGATACGCAGTATTTT | CSVPRLGEDTQYF
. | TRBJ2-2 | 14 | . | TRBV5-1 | TGCGCCAGCAGGGCACTGGGGAACACCGGGGAGCTGTTTTTT | CASRALGNTGELFF
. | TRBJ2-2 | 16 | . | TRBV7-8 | TGTGCCAGCAGCGCACACAGGATTGCGAACACCGGGGAGCTGTTTTTT | CASSAHRIANTGELFF
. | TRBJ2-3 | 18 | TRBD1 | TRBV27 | TGTGCCAGCAGCCGTGGGACAGGGGGCGACATGGGCACAGATACGCAGTATTTT | CASSRGTGGDMGTDTQYF
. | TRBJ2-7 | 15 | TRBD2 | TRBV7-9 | TGTGCCAGCAGCTTAGTACGGGAGGCTGCCTACGAGCAGTACTTC | CASSLVREAAYEQYF
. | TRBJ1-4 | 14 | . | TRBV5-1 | TGCGCCAGCAGCTCGACACAACCTAATGAAAAACTGTTTTTT | CASSSTQPNEKLFF
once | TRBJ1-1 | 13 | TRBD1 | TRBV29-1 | TGCAGCTCTTGGACAGGGGGCGGCTCTGAAGCTTTCTTT | CSSWTGGGSEAFF